Below are 13 T cell receptor beta chains sequenced from a single sample in a study of identical twins. TCRdb re-analysed the 5' RACE reads in MiXCR, keeping a single row per CDR3 protein. The table includes roughly 570,000 distinct CDR3 sequences, 9.6% detected once. This sample also belongs to another study, concerning yellow fever vaccine responses in identical twins.

The sequenced sample consisted of PBMCs. The source of these receptors is a woman between 18 and 29 years old in good health.

The sample holds a few counts of this clonotype. The rearrangement links TRBV28 to TRBJ2-7; TRBD2 aligns across 8 bases. Germline V lookup: CDR1 MDHEN, CDR2 SYDVKM. Germline trimming cut 7 bases from V and 0 bases from J; bases unmatched to any gene: 11. The CDR3 runs 16 residues. CDR3 nucleotide sequence: TGTGCCAGCACCCCCTCGGGGGGGACTCTCTCCTACGAGCAGTACTTC. It translates to CASTPSGGTLSYEQYF. Using reference TRBV28 and TRBJ2-7 for the parts outside the CDR3, the full variable domain is DVKVTQSSRYLVKRTGEKVFLECVQDMDHENMFWYRQDPGLGLRLIYFSYDVKMKEKGDIPEGYSVSREKKERFSLILESASTNQTSMYLCASTPSGGTLSYEQYFGPGTRLTVT.

The CDR3 is CASSSRDRVTDTQYF. DNA for the CDR3: TGTGCCAGCAGTTCCCGGGACAGGGTCACAGATACGCAGTATTTT. The chain uses TRBV27 and TRBJ2-3; TRBD1 agrees at 9 bases. The CDR3 consists of 15 residues. J was trimmed by 2 bases and V by 4 bases; bases with no gene match: 4. Germline V lookup: CDR1 MNHEY, CDR2 SMNVEV (reference sequence).

The table lists this clonotype with many counts. The J gene is TRBJ2-1, the V gene TRBV4-2; D gene uncertain. CDR3 length equals 15 residues. The V end lost 1 base, the J end lost 4 bases, and 11 bases lay between the germline ends. Germline V lookup: CDR1 LGHNA, CDR2 YNFKEQ. CDR3 loop: CASSQGSQEYNEQFF. CDR3 bases: TGTGCCAGCAGCCAAGGGTCTCAGGAATACAATGAGCAGTTCTTC.

This clonotype was observed a handful of times. The V gene is TRBV6-4, the J gene TRBJ2-3; weak D call: TRBD2 (7 bases). Looked up from germline, CDR1 is MRHNA and CDR2 is SNTAGT. This CDR3 is built from 15 residues. V lost 0 bases and J 5 bases, leaving 12 bases between the germline ends. CDR3 in DNA: TGTGCCAGCAGTGACTCACGGGGGGCACGAGATACGCAGTATTTT. It yields the protein CASSDSRGARDTQYF.

This clonotype was detected many times. The chain has TRBV5-1 and TRBJ1-5; 7 bases are shared with TRBD1. The length of the CDR3 is 16 residues. J gave up 4 bases and V 3 bases, and 10 bases lay outside the gene matches. CDR1 SGHRS and CDR2 YFSETQ come from the germline V gene. The CDR3 here is CASSSDPGQTNQPQHF. DNA for the CDR3: TGCGCCAGCAGCTCAGATCCGGGACAGACTAATCAGCCCCAGCATTTT.

This clonotype showed up many times. V gene TRBV29-1 combines with J gene TRBJ1-1; D uncertain. This CDR3 region has 11 residues. Per the germline V gene, CDR1 is SQVTM and CDR2 is ANQGSEA. V dropped 3 bases and J dropped 4 bases, with 6 bases sitting between them. The CDR3 reads CSVEASTEAFF. CDR3 coding DNA: TGCAGCGTTGAGGCGAGCACTGAAGCTTTCTTT.

The rearrangement links TRBV4-2 to TRBJ2-1; either TRBD1 or TRBD2 may supply D (6 bases each). The V gene lost 1 base and the J gene lost 8 bases, with 12 bases spanning the gap. The germline gives CDR1 LGHNA, CDR2 YNFKEQ. The CDR3 covers 14 residues. The CDR3 nucleotides read TGTGCCAGCAGCCAAGTCGGGGGCTTACATGAGCAGTTCTTC. Its translation: CASSQVGGLHEQFF.

This clonotype was seen at least ten times. The V call is TRBV12-3 or TRBV12-4, the J call TRBJ2-7, with D possibly matching TRBD1 (6 bases). This CDR3 spans 13 amino acids. With 1 base removed from V and 4 bases from J, the gap between germline ends came to 8 bases. CDR3 bases: TGTGCCAGCAGTTTAGAGGACAGATACGAGCAGTACTTC. Protein sequence: CASSLEDRYEQYF.

This clonotype was seen ten or more times. The junction and the germline gene differ at one end; a read error may be behind it. This rearrangement joins TRBV5-6 to TRBJ2-5; D is undetermined. CDR3 length equals 14 residues. Germline loops: CDR1 SGHDT, CDR2 YYEEEE. The CDR3 protein is CASSRSMDHETQYF. The CDR3 nucleotides are TGTGCCAGCAGCCGGTCTATGGACCACGAGACCCAGTACTTC.

The chain links TRBV10-2 to TRBJ2-2; TRBD2 aligns across 12 bases. V lost 2 bases to trimming and J lost 6 bases; unmatched junction nucleotides: 4. The CDR3 totals 16 residues. Germline lookup yields CDR1 WSHSY and CDR2 SAAADI. CDR3 loop: CASSEAGLAGAGELFF. The DNA of the CDR3 is TGCGCCAGCAGTGAGGCGGGACTAGCGGGCGCCGGGGAGCTGTTTTTT.

This clonotype has more than one count but fewer than ten. The V gene is TRBV28, the J gene TRBJ2-5; TRBD1 or TRBD2 may be the D gene (5 bases each). The ends were cut back, 2 bases at V and 7 bases at J, with 11 bases in the middle. The CDR3 covers 13 residues. Germline assignment: CDR1 MDHEN and CDR2 SYDVKM. CDR3 protein: CASSLGDPRTQYF. In DNA, the CDR3 is TGTGCCAGCAGTTTAGGGGACCCCAGGACCCAGTACTTC.

The chain combines TRBV7-9 with TRBJ2-3; 7 nucleotides agree with TRBD2. Germline V gives CDR1 SEHNR, CDR2 FQNEAQ (reference sequence). V dropped 4 bases and J dropped 11; count of bases not matched to a gene: 18. CDR3 length: 16 amino acids. DNA for the CDR3: TGTGCCAGCAGCTCGGGTCTTAGACTAGCCACTTTGTTGCAGTATTTT. Its translation: CASSSGLRLATLLQYF. The whole variable domain, filled in from reference TRBV7-9 and TRBJ2-3, reads DTGVSQNPRHKITKRGQNVTFRCDPISEHNRLYWYRQTLGQGPEFLTYFQNEAQLEKSRLLSDRFSAERPKGSFSTLEIQRTEQGDSAMYLCASSSGLRLATLLQYFGPGTRLTVL.

This clonotype was found a few times. V and J are TRBV4-3 and TRBJ2-3; possibly TRBD1 for D (6 bases). The germline V and J ends were trimmed by 0 bases and 1 base, with 17 bases remaining between them. From germline, CDR1 is LGHNA and CDR2 YSLEER. There are 18 residues in the CDR3. This CDR3 is CASSQDGPPGVGTDTQYF. For the CDR3, the DNA is TGCGCCAGCAGCCAAGATGGGCCCCCAGGGGTAGGCACAGATACGCAGTATTTT.